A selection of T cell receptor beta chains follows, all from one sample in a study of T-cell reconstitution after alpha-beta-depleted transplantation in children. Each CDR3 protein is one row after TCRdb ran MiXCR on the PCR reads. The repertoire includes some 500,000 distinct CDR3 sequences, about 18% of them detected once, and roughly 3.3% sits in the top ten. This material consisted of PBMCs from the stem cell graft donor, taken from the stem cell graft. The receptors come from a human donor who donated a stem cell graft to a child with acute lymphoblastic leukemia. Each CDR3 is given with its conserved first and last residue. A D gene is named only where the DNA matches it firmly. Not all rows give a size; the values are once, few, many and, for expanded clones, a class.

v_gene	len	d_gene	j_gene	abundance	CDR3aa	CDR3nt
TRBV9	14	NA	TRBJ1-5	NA	CASSRTGSRQPQHF	TGTGCCAGCAGCAGAACTGGGAGCCGGCAGCCCCAGCATTTT
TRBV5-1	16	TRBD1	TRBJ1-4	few	CASSLDGTGSNEKLFF	TGCGCCAGCAGCTTGGATGGGACAGGCTCTAATGAAAAACTGTTTTTT
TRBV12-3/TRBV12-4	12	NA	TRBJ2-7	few	CASSSVAYEQYF	TGTGCCAGCAGTTCAGTAGCTTACGAGCAGTACTTC
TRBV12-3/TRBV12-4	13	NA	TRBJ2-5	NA	CASTGALKETQYF	TGTGCCAGCACCGGCGCTCTTAAAGAGACCCAGTACTTC
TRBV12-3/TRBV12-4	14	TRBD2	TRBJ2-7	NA	CASRVSGRGPEQYF	TGTGCCAGCAGGGTTAGCGGGAGGGGACCCGAGCAGTACTTC
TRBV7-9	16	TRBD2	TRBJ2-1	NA	CASSRQASGEGGEQFF	TGTGCCAGCAGCCGCCAAGCTAGCGGGGAAGGAGGTGAGCAGTTCTTC
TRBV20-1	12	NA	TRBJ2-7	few	CSAREEGYEQYF	TGCAGTGCTAGAGAGGAGGGATACGAGCAGTACTTC
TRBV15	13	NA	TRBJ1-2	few	CAASGVKDYGYTF	TGTGCCGCCTCAGGGGTGAAAGACTATGGCTACACCTTC
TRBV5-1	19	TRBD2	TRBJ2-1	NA	CASSLAGSLAGGPYNEQFF	TGCGCCAGCAGCTTGGCCGGGTCACTAGCGGGAGGGCCCTACAATGAGCAGTTCTTC
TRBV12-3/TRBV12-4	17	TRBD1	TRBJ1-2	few	CASSLSQPDRGNYGYTF	TGTGCCAGCAGTTTAAGTCAGCCAGACAGGGGCAACTATGGCTACACCTTC
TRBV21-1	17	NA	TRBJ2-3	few	CASSNPERDSSTDTQYF	TGTGCCAGCAGCAACCCCGAGCGGGACTCTAGCACAGATACGCAGTATTTT
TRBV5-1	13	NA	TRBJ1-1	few	CASSSFGNTEAFF	TGCGCCAGCAGTTCCTTCGGGAACACTGAAGCTTTCTTT
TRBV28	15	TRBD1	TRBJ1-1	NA	CASQQVRGGGTEAFF	TGTGCCAGCCAGCAGGTCAGGGGGGGGGGCACTGAAGCTTTCTTT
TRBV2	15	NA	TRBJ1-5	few	CASAGDRLSNQPQHF	TGTGCCAGCGCCGGGGATCGACTTAGCAATCAGCCCCAGCATTTT
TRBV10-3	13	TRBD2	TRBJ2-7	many	CATTSGYRYEQYF	TGTGCCACCACTAGCGGCTATAGGTACGAGCAGTACTTC
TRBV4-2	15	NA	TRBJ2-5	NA	CAIGRGPSGQETQYF	TGTGCCATCGGCCGCGGGCCCAGCGGCCAAGAGACCCAGTACTTC
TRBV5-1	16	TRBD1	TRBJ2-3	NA	CASSVPRTGGVDTQYF	TGCGCCAGCAGCGTCCCAAGGACAGGGGGCGTTGATACGCAGTATTTT
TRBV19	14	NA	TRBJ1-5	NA	CASSIKTGNQPQHF	TGTGCCAGTAGTATCAAAACAGGGAATCAGCCCCAGCATTTT
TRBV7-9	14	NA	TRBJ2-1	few	CASSSPPGTDEQFF	TGTGCCAGCAGTTCCCCCCCCGGTACGGATGAGCAGTTCTTC
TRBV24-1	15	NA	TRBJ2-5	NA	CATSDPAGGQETQYF	TGTGCCACCAGTGACCCGGCCGGGGGACAAGAGACCCAGTACTTC
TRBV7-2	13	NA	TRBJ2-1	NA	CASILSGNNEQFF	TGTGCCAGCATCCTCTCAGGGAACAATGAGCAGTTCTTC
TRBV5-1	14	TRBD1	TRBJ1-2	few	CASSSTGWDYGYTF	TGCGCCAGCAGCTCGACAGGGTGGGACTATGGCTACACCTTC
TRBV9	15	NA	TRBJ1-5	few	CASSVGGRSNQPQHF	TGTGCCAGCAGCGTAGGGGGCAGAAGCAATCAGCCCCAGCATTTT
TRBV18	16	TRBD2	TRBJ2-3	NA	CASSFSLAGGTDTQYF	TGTGCCAGCTCATTCTCCCTAGCGGGAGGGACAGATACGCAGTATTTT
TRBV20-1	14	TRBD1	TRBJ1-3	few	CSARASGGTNTIYF	TGCAGTGCTAGAGCTTCAGGGGGCACAAACACCATATATTTT
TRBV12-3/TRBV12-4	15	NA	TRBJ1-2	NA	CASSSGNEGPYGYTF	TGTGCCAGCAGTTCTGGCAATGAAGGGCCGTATGGCTACACCTTC
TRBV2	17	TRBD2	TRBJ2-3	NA	CASSAGLAGGGPDTQYF	TGTGCCAGCAGTGCGGGGTTAGCGGGAGGAGGGCCAGATACGCAGTATTTT
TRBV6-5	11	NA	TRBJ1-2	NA	CASQGRGGYTF	TGTGCCAGCCAGGGAAGGGGGGGCTACACCTTC
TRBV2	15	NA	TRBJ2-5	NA	CASSEGRHFQETQYF	TGTGCCAGCAGTGAGGGGCGGCACTTCCAAGAGACCCAGTACTTC
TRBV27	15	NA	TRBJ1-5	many	CASSYAGAFNQPQHF	TGTGCCAGCAGTTACGCAGGGGCCTTCAATCAGCCCCAGCATTTT
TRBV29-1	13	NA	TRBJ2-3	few	CSVEARYTDTQYF	TGCAGCGTTGAGGCTAGATACACAGATACGCAGTATTTT
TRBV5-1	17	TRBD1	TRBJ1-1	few	CASSPGRQGAVSTEAFF	TGCGCCAGCAGCCCTGGTAGACAGGGGGCAGTTAGCACTGAAGCTTTCTTT
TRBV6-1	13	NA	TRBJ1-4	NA	CATSDATNEKLFF	TGTGCCACCTCAGATGCAACTAATGAAAAACTGTTTTTT
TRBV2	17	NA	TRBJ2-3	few	CASSTVPSRASTDTQYF	TGTGCCAGCAGTACAGTCCCGAGCCGAGCGAGCACAGATACGCAGTATTTT
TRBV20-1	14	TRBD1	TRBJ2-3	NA	CSAKRDREGDTQYF	TGCAGTGCAAAGAGGGACAGGGAGGGAGATACGCAGTATTTT
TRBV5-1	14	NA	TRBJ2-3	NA	CASSWTLSTDTQYF	TGCGCCAGCAGCTGGACTCTTAGCACAGATACGCAGTATTTT
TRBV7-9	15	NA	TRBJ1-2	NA	CASSLPRTADYGYTF	TGTGCCAGCAGCTTACCCCGGACAGCGGACTATGGCTACACCTTC
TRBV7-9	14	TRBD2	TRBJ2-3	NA	CASYPRGEADTQYF	TGTGCCAGCTATCCACGGGGGGAGGCAGATACGCAGTATTTT
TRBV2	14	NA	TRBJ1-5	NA	CASSAEYTGQPQHF	TGTGCCAGCAGTGCCGAATACACGGGGCAGCCCCAGCATTTT
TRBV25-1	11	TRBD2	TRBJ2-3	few	CASSGGGTQYF	TGTGCCAGCAGTGGCGGGGGTACGCAGTATTTT
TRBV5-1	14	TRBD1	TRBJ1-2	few	CASSTLQGADGYTF	TGCGCCAGCAGCACCTTACAGGGGGCGGATGGCTACACCTTC
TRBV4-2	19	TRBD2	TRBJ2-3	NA	CASSQKSITQRETTDTQYF	TGTGCCAGCAGCCAAAAGAGTATCACCCAGCGGGAGACCACAGATACGCAGTATTTT
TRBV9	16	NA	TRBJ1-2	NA	CASSVDGSGVLDGYTF	TGTGCCAGCAGCGTAGACGGGAGTGGAGTTTTGGATGGCTACACCTTC
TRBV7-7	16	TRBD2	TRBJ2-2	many	CASSSGLAGRGGELFF	TGTGCCAGCAGCTCGGGACTAGCGGGACGGGGCGGGGAGCTGTTTTTT
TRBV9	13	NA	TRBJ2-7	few	CASSPHWAYEQYF	TGTGCCAGCAGTCCTCACTGGGCGTACGAGCAGTACTTC
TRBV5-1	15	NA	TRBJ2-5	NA	CASSLYGQRGETQYF	TGCGCCAGCAGCTTGTATGGACAGAGGGGGGAGACCCAGTACTTC
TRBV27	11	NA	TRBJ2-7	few	CATSQGYEQYF	TGTGCCACCAGTCAGGGCTACGAGCAGTACTTC
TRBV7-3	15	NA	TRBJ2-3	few	CASSDGVGNTDTQYF	TGTGCCAGCAGCGACGGAGTTGGGAACACAGATACGCAGTATTTT
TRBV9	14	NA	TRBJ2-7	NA	CASSGQSGLGEQYF	TGTGCCAGCAGCGGACAATCGGGACTCGGAGAGCAGTACTTC
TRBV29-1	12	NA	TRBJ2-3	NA	CSEREFTDTQYF	TGCAGCGAGCGCGAATTCACAGATACGCAGTATTTT
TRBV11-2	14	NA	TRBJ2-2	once	CASSSLRTTGELFF	TGTGCCAGCAGCTCCCTCAGGACGACCGGGGAGCTGTTTTTT
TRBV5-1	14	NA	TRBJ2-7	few	CASRMEGGRYEQYF	TGCGCCAGCAGGATGGAGGGAGGAAGGTACGAGCAGTACTTC